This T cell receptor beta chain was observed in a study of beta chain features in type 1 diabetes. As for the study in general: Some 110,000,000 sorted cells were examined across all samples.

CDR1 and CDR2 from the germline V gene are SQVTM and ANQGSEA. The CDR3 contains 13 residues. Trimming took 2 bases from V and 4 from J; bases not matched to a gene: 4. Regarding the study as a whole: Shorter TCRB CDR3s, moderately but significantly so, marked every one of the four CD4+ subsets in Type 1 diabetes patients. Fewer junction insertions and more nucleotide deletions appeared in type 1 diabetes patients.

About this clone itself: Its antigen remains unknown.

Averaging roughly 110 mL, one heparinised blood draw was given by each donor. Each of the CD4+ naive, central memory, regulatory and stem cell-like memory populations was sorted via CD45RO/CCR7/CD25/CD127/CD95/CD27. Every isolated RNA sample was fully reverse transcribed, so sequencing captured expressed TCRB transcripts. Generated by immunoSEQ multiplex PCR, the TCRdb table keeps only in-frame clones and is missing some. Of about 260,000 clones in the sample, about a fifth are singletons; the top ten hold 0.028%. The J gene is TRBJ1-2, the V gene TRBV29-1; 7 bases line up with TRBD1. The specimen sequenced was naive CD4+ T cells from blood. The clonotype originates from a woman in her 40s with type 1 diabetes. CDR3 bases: TGCAGCGTTGAAACCGGGACAGTCTATGGCTACACCTTC. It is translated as CSVETGTVYGYTF. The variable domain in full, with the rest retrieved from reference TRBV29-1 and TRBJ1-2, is SAVISQKPSRDICQRGTSLTIQCQVDSQVTMMFWYRQQPGQSLTLIATANQGSEATYESGFVIDKFPISRPNLTFSTLTVSNMSPEDSSIYLCSVETGTVYGYTFGSGTRLTVV.